This T cell receptor beta chain was identified during a study of blood T cell repertoires in COVID-19. Study in general: Specimens from acute and convalescent COVID-19 originated in the United States, Italy and Spain.

This CDR3 is 17 amino acids long. J was trimmed by 3 bases and V by 1 base; bases with no gene match: 10. In germline, CDR1 is SGHVS, CDR2 FNYEAQ. Profiled with immunoSEQ multiplex PCR; TCRdb holds only in-frame clones, not every one. Of 200,000 to 300,000 clones listed, approximately 78% were seen once; the top ten hold 12%. The source material was peripheral blood. The V and J genes are TRBV7-6 and TRBJ2-5; TRBD2 agrees at 8 bases. This sequence originates from a woman in her sixties or seventies with active or convalescent COVID-19. For the CDR3, the DNA is TGTGCCAGCAGCTTAGATCCCCCGGGGGGGCCAAAAGAGACCCAGTACTTC. Encoded protein: CASSLDPPGGPKETQYF. Drawing the rest from reference TRBV7-6 and TRBJ2-5, the complete variable domain is GAGVSQSPRYKVTKRGQDVALRCDPISGHVSLYWYRQALGQGPEFLTYFNYEAQQDKSGLPNDRFSAERPEGSISTLTIQRTEQRDSAMYRCASSLDPPGGPKETQYFGPGTRLLVL.